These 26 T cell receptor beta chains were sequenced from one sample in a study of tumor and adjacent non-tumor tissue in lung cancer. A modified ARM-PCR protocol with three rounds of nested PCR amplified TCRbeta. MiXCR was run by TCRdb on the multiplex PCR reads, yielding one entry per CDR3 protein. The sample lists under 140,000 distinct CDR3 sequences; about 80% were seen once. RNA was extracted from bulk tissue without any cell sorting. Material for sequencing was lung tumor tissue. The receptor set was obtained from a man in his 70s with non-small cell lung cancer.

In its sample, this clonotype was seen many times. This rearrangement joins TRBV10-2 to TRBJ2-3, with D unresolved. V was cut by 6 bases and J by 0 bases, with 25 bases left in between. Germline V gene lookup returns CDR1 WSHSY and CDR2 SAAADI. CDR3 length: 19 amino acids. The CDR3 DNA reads TGCGCCAGCAGGGACGGAAAAACGGCTAGATTCCTTAGCACAGATACGCAGTATTTT. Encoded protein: CASRDGKTARFLSTDTQYF.

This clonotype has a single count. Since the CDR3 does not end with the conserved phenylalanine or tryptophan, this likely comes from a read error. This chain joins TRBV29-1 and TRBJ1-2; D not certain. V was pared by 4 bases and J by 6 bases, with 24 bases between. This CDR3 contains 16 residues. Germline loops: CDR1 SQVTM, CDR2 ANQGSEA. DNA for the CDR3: TGCAGCGTTGTCCCCCATCAATCCTCGGGAAAAGATGGCTACACCTTG. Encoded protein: CSVVPHQSSGKDGYTL.

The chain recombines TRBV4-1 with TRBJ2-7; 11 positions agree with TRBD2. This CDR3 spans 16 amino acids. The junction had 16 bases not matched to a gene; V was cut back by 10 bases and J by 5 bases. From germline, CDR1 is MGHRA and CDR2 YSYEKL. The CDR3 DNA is TGCGCCAACGGCCGGACACTAGCGGGAGAGGGGAACGAGCAGTACTTC. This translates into CANGRTLAGEGNEQYF.

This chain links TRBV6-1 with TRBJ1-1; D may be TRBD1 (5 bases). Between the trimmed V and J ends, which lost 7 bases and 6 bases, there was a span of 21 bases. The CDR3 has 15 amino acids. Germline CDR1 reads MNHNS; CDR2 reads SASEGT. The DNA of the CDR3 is TGTGCCAGCACCCAATGGGGACGGGTTTGTTCTGAAGCTTTCTTT. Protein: CASTQWGRVCSEAFF.

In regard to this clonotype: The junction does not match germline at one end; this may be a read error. In nucleotides, the CDR3 is TGTACCAGCAGCTTGGAATATCTGGGACAGGGCCGTGGCTACGTCTTC. This encodes CTSSLEYLGQGRGYVF. The rearrangement uses TRBV5-5 and TRBJ1-2; 9 nucleotides align to TRBD1. Germline V gene data show CDR1 as SGHKS and CDR2 as YYEKEE (reference sequence). CDR3 length: 16 amino acids. Combining the CDR3 with reference TRBV5-5 and TRBJ1-2 gives the whole variable domain DAGVTQSPTHLIKTRGQQVTLRCSPISGHKSVSWYQQVLGQGPQFIFQYYEKEERGRGNFPDRFSARQFPNYSSELNVNALLLGDSALYLCTSSLEYLGQGRGYVFGSGTRLTVV.

In DNA form, the CDR3 reads TGTGCCATCAGTGAGTCTCAGGGGCAGGTAACTGAAGCTTTCTTT. Its translation is CAISESQGQVTEAFF. The rearrangement joins TRBV10-3 to TRBJ1-1; a possible D gene is TRBD1 (6 bases). The length of the CDR3 is 15 residues. CDR1 and CDR2 from the germline V gene are ENHRY and SYGVKD. Trimming took 0 bases from V and 5 from J, leaving 13 bases between them.

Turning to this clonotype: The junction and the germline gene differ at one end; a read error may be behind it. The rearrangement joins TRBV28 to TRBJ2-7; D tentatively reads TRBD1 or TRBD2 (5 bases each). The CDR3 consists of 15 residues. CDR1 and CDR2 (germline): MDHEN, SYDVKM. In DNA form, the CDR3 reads TGTGCCAGCAGTCGGGGCAGCCGGCTTTCCTACAAGCAGTACTTC. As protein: CASSRGSRLSYKQYF.

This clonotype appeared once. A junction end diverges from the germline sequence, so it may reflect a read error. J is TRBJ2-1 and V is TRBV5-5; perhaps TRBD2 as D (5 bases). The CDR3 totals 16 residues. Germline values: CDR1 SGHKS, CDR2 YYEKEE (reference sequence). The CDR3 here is CANCFFPGISYNDQFF. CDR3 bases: TGTGCCAACTGCTTTTTTCCGGGGATCTCCTACAATGACCAGTTCTTC. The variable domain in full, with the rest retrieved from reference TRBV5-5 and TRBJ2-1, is DAGVTQSPTHLIKTRGQQVTLRCSPISGHKSVSWYQQVLGQGPQFIFQYYEKEERGRGNFPDRFSARQFPNYSSELNVNALLLGDSALYLCANCFFPGISYNDQFFGPGTRLTVL.

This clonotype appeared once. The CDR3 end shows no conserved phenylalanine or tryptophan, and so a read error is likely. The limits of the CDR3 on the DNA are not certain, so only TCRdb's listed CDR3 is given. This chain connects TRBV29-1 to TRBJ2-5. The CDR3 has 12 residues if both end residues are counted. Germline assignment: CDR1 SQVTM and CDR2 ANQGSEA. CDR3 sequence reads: CSVEAWGETQYI.

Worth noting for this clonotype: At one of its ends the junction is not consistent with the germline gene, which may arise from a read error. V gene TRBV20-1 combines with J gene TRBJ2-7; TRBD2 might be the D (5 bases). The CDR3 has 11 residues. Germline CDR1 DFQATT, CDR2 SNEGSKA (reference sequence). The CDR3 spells CNATGVVEQYF. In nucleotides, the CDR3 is TGCAATGCTACCGGGGTAGTCGAGCAGTACTTC.

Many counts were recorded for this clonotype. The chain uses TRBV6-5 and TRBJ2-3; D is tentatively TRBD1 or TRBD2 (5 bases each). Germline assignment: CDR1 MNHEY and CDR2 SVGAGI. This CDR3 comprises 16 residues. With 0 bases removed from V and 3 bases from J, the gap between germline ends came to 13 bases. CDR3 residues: CASSYSMGPGTDTQYF. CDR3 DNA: TGTGCCAGCAGTTACTCGATGGGGCCGGGAACAGATACGCAGTATTTT.

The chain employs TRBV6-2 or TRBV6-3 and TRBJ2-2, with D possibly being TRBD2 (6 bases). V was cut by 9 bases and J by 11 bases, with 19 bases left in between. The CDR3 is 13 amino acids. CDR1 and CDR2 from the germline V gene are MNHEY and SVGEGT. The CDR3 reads CASKAWTTDELFF. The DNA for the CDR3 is TGTGCCAGTAAAGCTTGGACTACGGATGAGCTGTTTTTT.

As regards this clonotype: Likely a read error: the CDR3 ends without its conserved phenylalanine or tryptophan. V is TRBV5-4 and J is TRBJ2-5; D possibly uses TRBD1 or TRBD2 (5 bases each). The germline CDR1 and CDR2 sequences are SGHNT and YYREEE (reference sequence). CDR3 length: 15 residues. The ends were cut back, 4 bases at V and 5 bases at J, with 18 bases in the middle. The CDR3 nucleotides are TGTGCCAGCAGCCATAGCAGAGGGGCTGAGGAGACCCAGTACTTA. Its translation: CASSHSRGAEETQYL.

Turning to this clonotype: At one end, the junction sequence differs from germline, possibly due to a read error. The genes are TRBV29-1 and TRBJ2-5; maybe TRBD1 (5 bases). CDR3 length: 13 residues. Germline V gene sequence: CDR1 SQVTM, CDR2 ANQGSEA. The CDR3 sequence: CSVAYRFQETQCF. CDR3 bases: TGCAGCGTGGCCTACAGGTTTCAAGAGACCCAGTGCTTC. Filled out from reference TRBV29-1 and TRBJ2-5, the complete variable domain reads SAVISQKPSRDICQRGTSLTIQCQVDSQVTMMFWYRQQPGQSLTLIATANQGSEATYESGFVIDKFPISRPNLTFSTLTVSNMSPEDSSIYLCSVAYRFQETQCFGPGTRLLVL.

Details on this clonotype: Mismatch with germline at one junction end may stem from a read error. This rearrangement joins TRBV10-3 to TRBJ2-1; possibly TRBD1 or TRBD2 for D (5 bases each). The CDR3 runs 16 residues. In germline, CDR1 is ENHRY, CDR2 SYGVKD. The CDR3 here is CAISDGEGRPYSEQFF. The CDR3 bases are TGTGCCATCAGTGACGGAGAGGGGCGCCCCTACAGTGAGCAGTTCTTC.

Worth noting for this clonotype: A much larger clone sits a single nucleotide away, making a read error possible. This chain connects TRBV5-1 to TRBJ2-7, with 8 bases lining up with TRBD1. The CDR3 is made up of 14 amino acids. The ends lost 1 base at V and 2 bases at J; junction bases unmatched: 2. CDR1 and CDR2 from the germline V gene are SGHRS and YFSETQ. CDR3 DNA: TGCGCCAGCAGCTTGAGGACAGGGACCTACGAGCAGTACTTC. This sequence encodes CASSLRTGTYEQYF.

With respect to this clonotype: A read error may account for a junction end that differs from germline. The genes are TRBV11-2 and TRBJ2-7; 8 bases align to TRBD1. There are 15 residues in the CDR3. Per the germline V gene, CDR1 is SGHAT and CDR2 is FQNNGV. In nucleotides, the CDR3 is TGTGTCAGCCGCTTAGATCAGGGGGCCCCCTACGAGCAATACTTC. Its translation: CVSRLDQGAPYEQYF.

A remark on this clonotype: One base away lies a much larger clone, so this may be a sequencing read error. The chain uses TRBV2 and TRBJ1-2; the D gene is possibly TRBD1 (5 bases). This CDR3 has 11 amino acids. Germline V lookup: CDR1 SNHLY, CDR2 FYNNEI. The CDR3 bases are TGTGTCAGCATACGAACAGGAGGCTACACCTTC. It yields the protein CVSIRTGGYTF.

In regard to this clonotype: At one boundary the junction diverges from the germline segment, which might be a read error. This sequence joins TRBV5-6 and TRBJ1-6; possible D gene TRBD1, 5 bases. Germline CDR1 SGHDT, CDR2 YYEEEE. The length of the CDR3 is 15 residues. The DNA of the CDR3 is TGCGTCAGCAGCCCGGTGACAGTGGGGGGATCACCCCTCCACTTT. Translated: CVSSPVTVGGSPLHF. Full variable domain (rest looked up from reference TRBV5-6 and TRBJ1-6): DAGVTQSPTHLIKTRGQQVTLRCSPKSGHDTVSWYQQALGQGPQFIFQYYEEEERQRGNFPDRFSGHQFPNYSSELNVNALLLGDSALYLCVSSPVTVGGSPLHFGNGTRLTVT.

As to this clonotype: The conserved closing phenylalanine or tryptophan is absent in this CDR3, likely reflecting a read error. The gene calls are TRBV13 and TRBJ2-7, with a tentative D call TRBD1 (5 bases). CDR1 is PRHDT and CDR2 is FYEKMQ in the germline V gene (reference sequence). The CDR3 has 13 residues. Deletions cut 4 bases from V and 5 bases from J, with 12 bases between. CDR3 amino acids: CASSSTKGDEQYI. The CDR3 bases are TGTGCCAGCAGCTCAACCAAAGGGGACGAGCAGTACATC.

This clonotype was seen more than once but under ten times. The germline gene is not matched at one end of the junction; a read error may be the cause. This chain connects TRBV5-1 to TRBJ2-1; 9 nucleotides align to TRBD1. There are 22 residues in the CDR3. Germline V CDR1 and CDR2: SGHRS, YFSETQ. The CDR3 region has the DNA TGCACCAGCAGCCCACTACAGGGGGCTAGCGGTGCCCCTAGGGGGCGATACAATGAGCAGTTCTTC. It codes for CTSSPLQGASGAPRGRYNEQFF.

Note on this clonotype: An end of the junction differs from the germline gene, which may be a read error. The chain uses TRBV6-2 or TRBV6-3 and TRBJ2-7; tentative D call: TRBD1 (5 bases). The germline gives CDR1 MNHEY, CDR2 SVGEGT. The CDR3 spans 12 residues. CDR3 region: CASSYDSYEQYF. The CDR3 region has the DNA TGTGCCAGCAGTTATGACAGCTACGAACAGTACTTC.

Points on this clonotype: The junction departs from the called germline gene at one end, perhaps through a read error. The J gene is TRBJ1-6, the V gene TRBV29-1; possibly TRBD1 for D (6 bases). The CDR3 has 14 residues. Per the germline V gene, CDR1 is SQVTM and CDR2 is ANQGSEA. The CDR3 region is CSAREGEGDSPLHF. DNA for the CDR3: TGCAGCGCCCGGGAGGGAGAGGGGGATTCACCCCTTCACTTT.

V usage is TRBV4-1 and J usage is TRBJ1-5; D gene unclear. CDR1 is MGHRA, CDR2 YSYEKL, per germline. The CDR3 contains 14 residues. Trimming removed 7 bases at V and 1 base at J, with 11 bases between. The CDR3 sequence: CASILMDSNQPQHF. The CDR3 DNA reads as TGCGCCAGCATCCTCATGGACAGCAATCAGCCCCAGCATTTT.

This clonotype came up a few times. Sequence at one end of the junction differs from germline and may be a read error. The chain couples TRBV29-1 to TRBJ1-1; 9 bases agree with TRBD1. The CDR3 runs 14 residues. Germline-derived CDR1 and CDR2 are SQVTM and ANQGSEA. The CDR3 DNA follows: TGTAGTGTTCTGGACAGGGGCAGGGACACTGAAGCTTTATTT. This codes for CSVLDRGRDTEALF. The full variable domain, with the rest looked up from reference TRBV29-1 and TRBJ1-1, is SAVISQKPSRDICQRGTSLTIQCQVDSQVTMMFWYRQQPGQSLTLIATANQGSEATYESGFVIDKFPISRPNLTFSTLTVSNMSPEDSSIYLCSVLDRGRDTEALFGQGTRLTVV.

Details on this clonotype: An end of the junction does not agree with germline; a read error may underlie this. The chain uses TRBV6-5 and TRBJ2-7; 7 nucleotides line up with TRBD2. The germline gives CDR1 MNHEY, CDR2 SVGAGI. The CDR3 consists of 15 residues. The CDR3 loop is CTAGRRLAGSYEQYF. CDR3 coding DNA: TGTACCGCCGGAAGGAGACTAGCAGGTTCTTACGAACAGTACTTC.